The 13 T cell receptor beta chains below all came from one sample that was sequenced in a study of liver allograft versus peripheral blood T cells. Study details: The authors compared T cell receptor repertoires in transplanted livers with recipients' peripheral blood repertoires.

TCRdb reprocessed the reads with MiXCR, giving one entry per CDR3 protein. The sample lists about 2,600 distinct CDR3 sequences, over 15% seen once, with roughly a third in the top ten. The source is a human patient who had a liver transplant. These T cells may partly come from the graft donor.

Comments on this clonotype: A much larger clonotype is one base distant, so this may be a read error. The rearrangement joins TRBV15 to TRBJ2-5, with D possibly TRBD2 on 6 matching bases. The length of the CDR3 is 15 residues. CDR1 and CDR2 from the germline V gene are LNHNV and YYDKDF (reference sequence). The CDR3 sequence is CVTSRGTGVRETQYF. In DNA form, the CDR3 reads TGTGTCACCAGCAGAGGGACGGGAGTGCGGGAGACCCAGTACTTC. Using reference TRBV15 and TRBJ2-5 for the parts outside the CDR3, the full variable domain is DAMVIQNPRYQVTQFGKPVTLSCSQTLNHNVMYWYQQKSSQAPKLLFHYYDKDFNNEADTPDNFQSRRPNTSFCFLDIRSPGLGDTAMYLCVTSRGTGVRETQYFGPGTRLLVL.

This clonotype ranks as medium-sized. The rearrangement uses TRBV18 and TRBJ1-2; TRBD1 aligns across 10 bases. Germline loops: CDR1 KGHSH, CDR2 LQKENI. The CDR3 is 16 residues long. Unmatched junction bases numbered 8, after V lost 4 bases and J lost 3 bases. The CDR3 region is CASSLRDRGLDYGYTF. The CDR3 nucleotides are TGTGCCAGCTCACTCCGGGACAGGGGATTGGACTATGGCTACACCTTC. The full variable domain, its missing parts supplied by reference TRBV18 and TRBJ1-2, is NAGVMQNPRHLVRRRGQEARLRCSPMKGHSHVYWYRQLPEEGLKFMVYLQKENIIDESGMPKERFSAEFPKEGPSILRIQQVVRGDSAAYFCASSLRDRGLDYGYTFGSGTRLTVV.

By share, this clonotype counts as medium-sized. This chain links TRBV6-1 with TRBJ1-6; 9 nucleotides line up with TRBD1. V lost 4 bases, J lost 5 bases, and 0 bases stayed unmatched. CDR1 MNHNS and CDR2 SASEGT come from the germline V gene. This CDR3 region has 14 residues. The CDR3 here is CASSGDRDNSPLHF. As DNA, the CDR3 is TGTGCCAGCAGTGGGGACAGGGATAATTCACCCCTCCACTTT.

The chain employs TRBV10-1 and TRBJ2-3; TRBD1 might be the D (6 bases). Looked up from germline, CDR1 is WNHNN and CDR2 is SYGVQD (reference sequence). The CDR3 totals 12 residues. V was cut by 4 bases and J by 6 bases, with 8 bases left in between. The CDR3 region has the DNA TGCGCCAGCAGTGGGGGGCCCGATACGCAGTATTTT. Its translation is CASSGGPDTQYF.

This clonotype was seen many times. The chain carries TRBV5-1 and TRBJ1-1; 7 bases are a match to TRBD1. CDR1 and CDR2 (germline): SGHRS, YFSETQ. After removal of 4 bases from V and 1 base from J, the junction contained 4 bases not matched to a gene. The CDR3 is 14 residues long. CDR3 protein: CASSKDRRNTEAFF. In DNA form, the CDR3 reads TGCGCCAGCAGCAAGGACAGGAGGAACACTGAAGCTTTCTTT.

This clonotype has ten or more counts. CDR3 coding DNA: TGTGCCAGTAGGACACAGGGGGGCGAAGAAAAACTGTTTTTT. It encodes CASRTQGGEEKLFF. This rearrangement joins TRBV19 to TRBJ1-4; 8 bases fit TRBD1. Germline CDR1 and CDR2: LNHDA and SQIVND (reference sequence). The CDR3 runs 14 residues. V dropped 6 bases and J dropped 8; count of bases not matched to a gene: 8.

This clonotype has a single count. The gene calls are TRBV7-6 and TRBJ2-7, with D unclear. There are 13 residues in the CDR3. Germline V CDR1 and CDR2: SGHVS, FNYEAQ. Trimming removed 0 bases from V and 3 bases from J, with 6 bases in between. Here the CDR3 reads CASSLAARYEQYF. CDR3 DNA: TGTGCCAGCAGCTTAGCGGCCCGCTACGAGCAGTACTTC.

The rearrangement links TRBV6-6 to TRBJ2-1; TRBD2 aligns across 8 bases. Germline lookup yields CDR1 MNHNY and CDR2 SVGAGI (reference sequence). The CDR3 spans 15 residues. V shed 5 bases, J shed 4 bases, and the junction held 7 bases outside the gene matches. The CDR3 nucleotides are TGTGCCAGCAGTGAATGGCTAGCGGGTTACAATGAGCAGTTCTTC. It codes for CASSEWLAGYNEQFF.

In this sample, this clonotype turned up many times. This rearrangement joins TRBV20-1 to TRBJ2-7; 12 positions agree with TRBD2. The CDR3 sequence is 15 residues long. Trimming at V came to 0 bases and at J to 2 bases, leaving 2 bases not matched to a gene. Germline-derived CDR1 and CDR2 are DFQATT and SNEGSKA (reference sequence). CDR3 sequence: CSARELAGGTYEQYF. The CDR3 nucleotides are TGCAGTGCTAGAGAACTAGCGGGGGGAACCTACGAGCAGTACTTC.

J is TRBJ2-5 and V is TRBV3-1, with D possibly being TRBD1 (6 bases). V dropped 0 bases and J dropped 3 bases, with 20 bases sitting between them. There are 18 residues in the CDR3. Looked up from germline, CDR1 is LGHDT and CDR2 is YNNKEL (reference sequence). CDR3 nucleotides: TGTGCCAGCAGCCAAGAGGGGGTTTTACAGGGCCGGGAAGAGACCCAGTACTTC. Translating gives CASSQEGVLQGREETQYF.

A note on this clonotype: A read error may explain this, as a much larger clone is one base away. The CDR3 is CANSYGTGQGYTF. The CDR3 coding sequence is TGTGCCAACAGTTACGGGACAGGGCAAGGCTACACCTTC. The V call is TRBV27, the J call TRBJ1-2; 9 bases agree with TRBD1. This CDR3 is 13 amino acids long. Looked up from germline, CDR1 is MNHEY and CDR2 is SMNVEV (reference sequence).

By proportion, this clonotype is medium-sized. The chain links TRBV9 to TRBJ1-6; D remains ambiguous. There are 17 residues in the CDR3. The V gene's germline CDR1 is SGDLS and CDR2 YYNGEE. The V and J ends lost 3 bases and 4 bases respectively, with 17 bases between them. The CDR3: CASSASDSSQYNSPLHF. The CDR3 region has the DNA TGTGCCAGCAGCGCCTCTGACTCGAGCCAATATAATTCACCCCTCCACTTT. Using reference TRBV9 and TRBJ1-6 for the parts outside the CDR3, the full variable domain is DSGVTQTPKHLITATGQRVTLRCSPRSGDLSVYWYQQSLDQGLQFLIQYYNGEERAKGNILERFSAQQFPDLHSELNLSSLELGDSALYFCASSASDSSQYNSPLHFGNGTRLTVT.

The rearrangement links TRBV7-9 to TRBJ2-5; TRBD2 matches 12 bases. Germline CDR1 SEHNR, CDR2 FQNEAQ (reference sequence). This CDR3 has 15 residues. Losses at the gene ends were 5 bases for V and 5 bases for J; bases not matched to a gene: 6. For the CDR3, the DNA is TGTGCCAGCAGCCGACTGACTAGCGGGAGCGAGACCCAGTACTTC. Encoded protein: CASSRLTSGSETQYF. The full variable domain, with the rest looked up from reference TRBV7-9 and TRBJ2-5, is DTGVSQNPRHKITKRGQNVTFRCDPISEHNRLYWYRQTLGQGPEFLTYFQNEAQLEKSRLLSDRFSAERPKGSFSTLEIQRTEQGDSAMYLCASSRLTSGSETQYFGPGTRLLVL.